This entry describes one T cell receptor beta chain. TCRdb's copy holds only in-frame clones and misses some; the assay was immunoSEQ multiplex PCR. The data contain hundreds of thousands of clones, around 84% of them singletons. The record originates from a study of blood T cell repertoires in COVID-19. Trimming shortened V by 0 bases and J by 4 bases, and 12 bases separated the two germline ends. CDR3 length equals 15 residues. CDR1 is MRHNA, CDR2 SNTAGT, per germline. This TCR was recovered from a young man with acute COVID-19. What was sequenced was PBMCs or T cells enriched from blood (not recorded which). V is TRBV6-4 and J is TRBJ1-2; D is unresolved. CDR3 DNA: TGTGCCAGCAGTGACTCAGGCAGGTTTCCCTATGGCTACACCTTC. Encoded protein: CASSDSGRFPYGYTF.